This TCR beta chain comes out of a study of blood T cells in healthy people across ages. Per the germline V gene, CDR1 is SGHRS and CDR2 is YFSETQ. V trimming: 4 bases; J trimming: 3 bases; junction bases outside the gene matches: 6. The length of the CDR3 is 15 residues. Then a second PCR, running about 7 to 11 cycles, was carried out with a sample-barcoded 5' primer and a J-beta primer mix. TCRdb recomputed calls from the 5' RACE reads with MiXCR, one row per CDR3 protein. The data hold some 320,000 distinct CDR3 sequences, with 25% to 30% observed a single time. Sequencing input: blood. The rearrangement joins TRBV5-1 to TRBJ2-4, with 8 nucleotides matching TRBD2. The clonotype comes from a woman aged 70-85 years in good health. CDR3 bases: TGCGCCAGCAGCGTCGGGGGGGGAAGCAAAAACATTCAGTACTTC. It is translated as CASSVGGGSKNIQYF.